This TCR beta chain was identified during a study of blood T cell repertoires in COVID-19. About the study: In each case, the material was cDNA or gDNA derived from T cells, B-cell-depleted T cells, or PBMCs.

V was trimmed by 1 base and J by 1 base, leaving 7 bases between them. This CDR3 region has 14 residues. CDR1 is SGHTA, CDR2 FQGNSA, per germline. Individuals aged roughly 18 to 95 years were recruited from about two dozen US areas. Either two negative PCRs, clearance, or symptom resolution qualified Cohort 3 donors as recovered. In the source study's methods: Cell counts per sample came from amplifying reference gene primers. TCRdb's copy holds only in-frame clones and misses some; the assay was immunoSEQ multiplex PCR. Clone size and V and J calls were adopted from that table, with D and trimming inferred from the DNA. The sample comprises some 200,000 clones, about 89% of which are singletons, and 0.77% rests with the top ten. The sample holds one count of this clone.

This sequence originates from a woman younger than 30 who had recovered from COVID-19. Specimen: PBMCs or T cells enriched from blood (not recorded which). The chain joins TRBV7-2 to TRBJ2-5, with no clear D. The CDR3 nucleotides are TGTGCCAGCAGCTTAGTAAGGAGCCAAGAGACCCAGTACTTC. It yields the protein CASSLVRSQETQYF.